The T cell receptor beta chain under discussion was sequenced for a study of T cell responses to AZD1222 COVID-19 vaccine. Findings of the study overall: Sampling captured repertoires only after the peak T cell response.

Using immunoSEQ multiplex PCR, the repertoire was profiled, and TCRdb retains in-frame clones only, with some absent. The sample lists over 150,000 clones; about nine tenths were seen once. A remark on this clone: What it binds is unknown.

V shed 4 bases and J shed 6 bases, with 13 bases lying between them. CDR3 size: 13 residues. Germline CDR1 is SNHLY and CDR2 is FYNNEI. The TCR originated in an adult in good health. The chain joins TRBV2 to TRBJ2-7; TRBD2 might be the D (5 bases). The sequencing here drew on peripheral blood, taken on day 0 of AZD1222 vaccination. DNA for the CDR3: TGTGCCAGCAGTGGTGGGAGCGTGGTCGAGCAGTACTTC. Translation: CASSGGSVVEQYF.